Included here is one T cell receptor (beta chain) sequence, with context. The data were produced by immunoSEQ multiplex PCR, yet TCRdb's version contains in-frame clones alone and is incomplete. The table lists more than 300,000 clones, 80% to 85% of them singletons. The sample comes from a study of blood T cell repertoires in COVID-19. On the study more broadly: Samples came from the United States, Italy and Spain, spanning acute and convalescent COVID-19.

In germline, CDR1 is KGHDR, CDR2 SFDVKD. Trimming shortened V by 3 bases and J by 9 bases, and 8 bases separated the two germline ends. The CDR3 is 12 residues long. This receptor was taken from a woman aged 50 to 65 who had recovered from COVID-19. V usage is TRBV24-1 and J usage is TRBJ1-5, with D possibly TRBD1 on 5 matching bases. Sequenced material: PBMCs or T cells enriched from blood (not recorded which). The DNA of the CDR3 is TGTGCCACCAGTGATCAGCAGGGGCCCCAGCATTTT. This gives the protein CATSDQQGPQHF.